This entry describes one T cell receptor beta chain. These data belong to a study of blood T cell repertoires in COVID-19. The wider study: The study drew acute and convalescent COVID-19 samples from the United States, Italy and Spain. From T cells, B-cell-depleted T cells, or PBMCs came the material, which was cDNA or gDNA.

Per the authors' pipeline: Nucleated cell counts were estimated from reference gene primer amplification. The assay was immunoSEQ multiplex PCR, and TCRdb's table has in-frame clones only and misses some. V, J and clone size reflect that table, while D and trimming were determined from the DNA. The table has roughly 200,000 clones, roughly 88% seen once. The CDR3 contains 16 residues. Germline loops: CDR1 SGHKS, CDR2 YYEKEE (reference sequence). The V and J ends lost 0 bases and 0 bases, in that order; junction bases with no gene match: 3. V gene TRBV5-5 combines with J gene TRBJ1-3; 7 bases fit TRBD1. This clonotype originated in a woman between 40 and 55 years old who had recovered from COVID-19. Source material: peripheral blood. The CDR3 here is CASSLGGQFSGNTIYF. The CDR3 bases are TGTGCCAGCAGCTTGGGGGGACAGTTCTCTGGAAACACCATATATTTT.